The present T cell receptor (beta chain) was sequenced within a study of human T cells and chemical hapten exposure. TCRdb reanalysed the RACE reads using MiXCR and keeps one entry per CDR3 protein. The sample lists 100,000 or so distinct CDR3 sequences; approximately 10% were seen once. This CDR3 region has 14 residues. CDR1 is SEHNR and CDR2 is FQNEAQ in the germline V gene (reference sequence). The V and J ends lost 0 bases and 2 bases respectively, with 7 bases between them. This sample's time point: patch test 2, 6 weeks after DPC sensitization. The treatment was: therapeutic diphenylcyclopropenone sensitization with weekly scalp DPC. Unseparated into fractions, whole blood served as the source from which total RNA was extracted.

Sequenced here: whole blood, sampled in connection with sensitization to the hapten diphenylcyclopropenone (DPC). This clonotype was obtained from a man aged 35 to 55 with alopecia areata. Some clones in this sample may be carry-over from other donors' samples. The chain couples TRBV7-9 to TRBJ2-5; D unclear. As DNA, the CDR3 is TGTGCCAGCAGCTTAGCTTCCCGGCAAGAGACCCAGTACTTC. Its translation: CASSLASRQETQYF.